This TCR beta chain appears in the sequencing data of a study of response to subunit inactivated influenza vaccine. Germline values: CDR1 LNHNV, CDR2 YYDKDF (reference sequence). This CDR3 has 17 residues. The V end lost 0 bases, the J end lost 0 bases, and 13 bases lay between the germline ends. Turning to this clonotype: Its specificity is unknown.

One entry per CDR3 protein results from TCRdb running MiXCR on the RT-PCR reads. The sample lists more than 600,000 distinct CDR3 sequences; approximately 18% were seen once. Points from the study as a whole: Authors suggested seasonal influenza vaccinations each recruit few new T cells.

The sequence was collected from a man in his fifties who received an inactivated influenza vaccine. This specimen consisted of PBMCs from blood, obtained roughly 5 days after vaccination. The V call is TRBV15, the J call TRBJ2-3, with D possibly being TRBD2 (6 bases). CDR3 sequence: CATSREFGRGSTDTQYF. DNA of the CDR3: TGTGCCACCAGCAGAGAATTCGGGCGGGGTAGCACAGATACGCAGTATTTT.